The 24 T cell receptor beta chains reported below all come from one sample, sequenced in a study of blood T cell repertoires in COVID-19. Repertoires were generated with immunoSEQ multiplex PCR, while TCRdb's copy carries only in-frame clones and drops some. This table holds 70,000 or so clones, 87% found once. The sample consisted of peripheral blood. The receptor source for this set is a woman aged 45-65 years with acute or convalescent COVID-19.

The chain links TRBV12-3 or TRBV12-4 to TRBJ1-2; unclear D gene. Trimming pared 4 bases from V and 3 bases from J, leaving 9 bases between. The CDR3 totals 13 residues. DNA for the CDR3: TGTGCCAGCAGTTACGACGGGTACTATGGCTACACCTTC. Amino acids: CASSYDGYYGYTF.

The chain couples TRBV11-2 to TRBJ2-1, with 10 nucleotides matching TRBD2. Germline values: CDR1 SGHAT, CDR2 FQNNGV. The CDR3 runs to 15 residues. V shed 5 bases, J shed 4 bases, and the junction held 5 bases outside the gene matches. CDR3: CASSLALAGYNEQFF. CDR3 DNA: TGTGCCAGCAGCCTGGCACTAGCGGGGTACAATGAGCAGTTCTTC.

This sequence joins TRBV25-1 and TRBJ2-3; D possibly corresponds to TRBD2 (6 bases). Germline V gene sequence: CDR1 MGHDK, CDR2 SYGVNS. Trimming left V 4 bases short and J 0 bases short, with 8 bases between. This CDR3 comprises 14 residues. The CDR3, as DNA: TGTGCCAGCAGTGCTCGGGGGAGCACAGATACGCAGTATTTT. As protein: CASSARGSTDTQYF.

Remarks on this clone: Other nucleotide sequences from this sample produce the same CDR3. V usage is TRBV28 and J usage is TRBJ1-2, with 8 positions matching TRBD1. This CDR3 comprises 15 residues. From germline, CDR1 is MDHEN and CDR2 SYDVKM. The junction had 6 bases not matched to a gene; V was cut back by 3 bases and J by 3 bases. The CDR3 spells CASSFGTGRDYGYTF. The CDR3 DNA reads TGTGCCAGCAGTTTCGGGACAGGTCGTGACTATGGCTACACCTTC.

The rearrangement uses TRBV5-1 and TRBJ2-7, with 8 bases aligning to TRBD1. Germline V gene sequence: CDR1 SGHRS, CDR2 YFSETQ. V shed 1 base and J 5 bases; nucleotides not matched to a gene: 5. The CDR3 spans 14 residues. CDR3 in amino acids: CASSLFNRGDEQYF. The CDR3 nucleotides are TGCGCCAGCAGCTTGTTTAACAGGGGGGACGAGCAGTACTTC.

This CDR3 is CASTTSGVRQPQHF. The CDR3 region has the DNA TGTGCCAGCACCACCTCCGGGGTTCGACAGCCCCAGCATTTT. The chain joins TRBV28 to TRBJ1-5, with D unresolved. CDR3 size: 14 residues. V lost 7 bases and J 7 bases, leaving 17 bases between the germline ends. Per germline, CDR1 MDHEN and CDR2 SYDVKM. The full variable domain, with the rest looked up from reference TRBV28 and TRBJ1-5, is DVKVTQSSRYLVKRTGEKVFLECVQDMDHENMFWYRQDPGLGLRLIYFSYDVKMKEKGDIPEGYSVSREKKERFSLILESASTNQTSMYLCASTTSGVRQPQHFGDGTRLSIL.

The gene calls are TRBV20-1 and TRBJ1-1, with D perhaps matching TRBD1 (5 bases). V was pared by 3 bases and J by 7 bases, with 9 bases between. The CDR3 extends over 11 amino acids. Germline values: CDR1 DFQATT, CDR2 SNEGSKA (reference sequence). CDR3 sequence reads: CSASWGFEAFF. The CDR3 DNA follows: TGCAGTGCTAGTTGGGGCTTTGAAGCTTTCTTT.

The chain has TRBV9 and TRBJ1-3; D ambiguous. Trimming took 2 bases from V and 3 from J, leaving 6 bases between them. Germline CDR1 is SGDLS and CDR2 is YYNGEE. This CDR3 comprises 13 residues. CDR3 protein: CASSVGVGNTIYF. CDR3 coding DNA: TGTGCCAGCAGCGTCGGGGTTGGAAACACCATATATTTT.

The CDR3 loop reads CASSSGQFYGYTF. DNA for the CDR3: TGTGCCAGCAGTTCCGGACAGTTCTATGGCTACACCTTC. The chain joins TRBV27 to TRBJ1-2; maybe TRBD1 (6 bases). Trimming removed 4 bases from V and 4 bases from J, with 10 bases in between. Germline values: CDR1 MNHEY, CDR2 SMNVEV (reference sequence). The CDR3 is 13 amino acids.

The chain couples TRBV2 to TRBJ2-1; D is perhaps TRBD2 (7 bases). CDR1 is SNHLY, CDR2 FYNNEI, per germline. CDR3 length equals 14 residues. Trimming cost V 7 bases and J 10 bases, with 20 bases left between them. CDR3 bases: TGTGCCAGCACCATGCTTTCGGGGGGCGGAGAGCAGTTCTTC. Translated: CASTMLSGGGEQFF.

This clone turned up a few times. The same CDR3 arises from other DNA sequences in this sample as well. The chain couples TRBV30 to TRBJ1-2; D gene ambiguous. V dropped 0 bases and J dropped 7 bases, with 6 bases sitting between them. Per germline, CDR1 GTSNPN and CDR2 SVGIG (reference sequence). The CDR3 consists of 11 residues. The CDR3 reads CAWSVGVGYTF. The CDR3 DNA sequence: TGTGCCTGGAGTGTCGGGGTTGGCTACACCTTC.

CDR3 protein: CASSPLRTGPYNEQFF. The CDR3 region has the DNA TGTGCCAGCAGTCCCCTTCGGACAGGGCCTTACAATGAGCAGTTCTTC. The chain employs TRBV27 and TRBJ2-1, with 8 bases aligning to TRBD1. The CDR3 runs 16 residues. Germline loops: CDR1 MNHEY, CDR2 SMNVEV (reference sequence). J was trimmed by 4 bases and V by 5 bases; bases with no gene match: 10.

The rearrangement joins TRBV9 to TRBJ1-4; 8 bases agree with TRBD1. The CDR3 spans 14 residues. CDR1 is SGDLS and CDR2 is YYNGEE in the germline V gene. With 0 bases clipped from V and 5 bases from J, the junction kept 0 bases outside the gene matches. The CDR3 loop is CASSVGQGNEKLFF. The CDR3 nucleotides read TGTGCCAGCAGCGTAGGACAGGGGAATGAAAAACTGTTTTTT.

V usage is TRBV30 and J usage is TRBJ2-1, with D possibly being TRBD2 (5 bases). Germline loops: CDR1 GTSNPN, CDR2 SVGIG (reference sequence). The CDR3 contains 15 residues. Trimming stripped 1 base from V and 5 bases from J, with 15 bases between. The CDR3 nucleotides read TGTGCCTGGAGTGCTGGCGGAGGAGGTAACAATGAGCAGTTCTTC. Its translation: CAWSAGGGGNNEQFF.

V is TRBV27 and J is TRBJ1-1, with D unresolved. V dropped 3 bases and J dropped 6 bases, with 17 bases sitting between them. The CDR3 extends over 15 amino acids. Per germline, CDR1 MNHEY and CDR2 SMNVEV (reference sequence). The CDR3 bases are TGTGCCAGCAGTTTTGTGGCCCCAACAGTGTCTGAAGCTTTCTTT. Translating gives CASSFVAPTVSEAFF.

The chain carries TRBV5-4 and TRBJ1-1, with TRBD1 matching 10 bases. The germline CDR1 and CDR2 sequences are SGHNT and YYREEE (reference sequence). The V gene end was trimmed by 0 bases and the J gene end by 11 bases; junction bases not matched to a gene: 7. The length of the CDR3 is 14 residues. The chain's CDR3 is CASSLGGQGQIAFF. In nucleotides, the CDR3 is TGTGCCAGCAGCTTGGGGGGACAGGGGCAGATCGCTTTCTTT.

This sequence joins TRBV3-1 (or the pseudogene TRBV3-2) and TRBJ1-1, with 8 bases identical to TRBD1. V lost 0 bases to trimming and J lost 0 bases; unmatched junction nucleotides: 6. This CDR3 has 17 residues. Looked up from germline, CDR1 is LGHDT and CDR2 is YNNKEL (reference sequence). The CDR3 sequence is CASSQDARGLLNTEAFF. The CDR3, as DNA: TGTGCCAGCAGCCAAGACGCCAGGGGGCTTTTGAACACTGAAGCTTTCTTT.

This chain connects TRBV7-2 to TRBJ2-3; no firm D call. Germline CDR1 and CDR2: SGHTA and FQGNSA. With 3 bases removed from V and 4 bases from J, the gap between germline ends came to 8 bases. CDR3 length: 13 amino acids. CDR3 nucleotides: TGTGCCAGCAGCTTTAAGAGTTCAGATACGCAGTATTTT. It codes for CASSFKSSDTQYF.

The J gene is TRBJ2-5, the V gene TRBV5-6; D remains ambiguous. Between the trimmed V and J ends, which lost 1 base and 4 bases, there was a span of 8 bases. Per the germline V gene, CDR1 is SGHDT and CDR2 is YYEEEE. There are 13 residues in the CDR3. CDR3 nucleotide sequence: TGTGCCAGCAGCTTGACTGCACCAGAGACCCAGTACTTC. Translating gives CASSLTAPETQYF.

The chain has TRBV19 and TRBJ2-5; D is perhaps TRBD1 (5 bases). The CDR3 spans 13 residues. Germline V CDR1 and CDR2: LNHDA, SQIVND (reference sequence). V lost 5 bases to trimming and J lost 0 bases, with 7 bases between them. In DNA, the CDR3 is TGTGCCAGTAGTGACAGATACCAAGAGACCCAGTACTTC. Encoded protein: CASSDRYQETQYF. The whole variable domain, remainder taken from reference TRBV19 and TRBJ2-5, is DGGITQSPKYLFRKEGQNVTLSCEQNLNHDAMYWYRQDPGQGLRLIYYSQIVNDFQKGDIAEGYSVSREKKESFPLTVTSAQKNPTAFYLCASSDRYQETQYFGPGTRLLVL.

The chain links TRBV19 to TRBJ1-2; the D gene is possibly TRBD1 (6 bases). V lost 3 bases and J 5 bases, leaving 16 bases between the germline ends. The CDR3 loop spans 15 amino acids. Germline V CDR1 and CDR2: LNHDA, SQIVND (reference sequence). The CDR3 loop reads CASSITSGGAYGYTF. The CDR3 bases are TGTGCCAGTAGTATCACGTCGGGGGGCGCATATGGCTACACCTTC.

The J gene is TRBJ1-3, the V gene TRBV21-1; the table gives TRBD1 as D, unverified against the DNA. TRBV21-1 is shown as a pseudogene. This CDR3 comprises 14 residues. The CDR3 coding sequence is TGTGCCAACAAACAGGGGGCGGACGGAAACACCATATATTTT. It translates to CANKQGADGNTIYF.

The V gene is TRBV6-6, the J gene TRBJ1-6; D is perhaps TRBD1 (6 bases). Germline V gene sequence: CDR1 MNHNY, CDR2 SVGAGI (reference sequence). The CDR3 contains 15 residues. Trimming took 6 bases from V and 5 from J, leaving 14 bases between them. DNA of the CDR3: TGTGCCAGCAGCGCCGGGGCAGGGGATAATTCACCCCTCCACTTT. Residues: CASSAGAGDNSPLHF.

The chain has TRBV5-1 and TRBJ1-2, with TRBD1 matching 12 bases. The V and J ends lost 4 bases and 7 bases, in that order; junction bases with no gene match: 8. Per the germline V gene, CDR1 is SGHRS and CDR2 is YFSETQ. The CDR3 has 15 amino acids. This CDR3 is CASSGTGGRVVGYTF. Written as DNA, the CDR3 is TGCGCCAGCAGCGGGACAGGGGGCAGGGTTGTTGGCTACACCTTC.